These 22 T cell receptor beta chains came from one sample sequenced in a study of T cell responses to AZD1222 COVID-19 vaccine. The method was immunoSEQ multiplex PCR; TCRdb's version includes in-frame clones alone and lacks a portion of them. The sample has 66,000 or so clones, less than 90% seen once; the top ten hold around a sixth. The sequencing used peripheral blood, collected on day 0 of AZD1222 vaccination. The receptor set was obtained from an adult in good health.

The chain uses TRBV27 and TRBJ1-5, with D unclear. The length of the CDR3 is 18 residues. Trimming took off 3 bases at V and 1 base at J, with 19 bases between the two ends. Germline V gene sequence: CDR1 MNHEY, CDR2 SMNVEV (reference sequence). CDR3 bases: TGTGCCAGCAGTTTTGCCCCTCAGGCCGAGGCCAGCAATCAGCCCCAGCATTTT. It is translated as CASSFAPQAEASNQPQHF.

The gene calls are TRBV28 and TRBJ2-3; D remains unclear. The V end lost 5 bases, the J end lost 0 bases, and 6 bases lay between the germline ends. Germline-derived CDR1 and CDR2 are MDHEN and SYDVKM. The CDR3 contains 13 residues. The DNA of the CDR3 is TGTGCCAGCAGTCCCGGGAGCACAGATACGCAGTATTTT. It encodes CASSPGSTDTQYF.

The genes are TRBV20-1 and TRBJ2-3; a weak D match, TRBD2 (6 bases). This CDR3 contains 14 residues. The germline gives CDR1 DFQATT, CDR2 SNEGSKA (reference sequence). Trimming pared 3 bases from V and 1 base from J, leaving 11 bases between. CDR3 in DNA: TGCAGTGCTAGTGACGCTAGCGGCACAGATACGCAGTATTTT. Its translation: CSASDASGTDTQYF.

The sample holds one count of this clone. One end of the junction fails to match germline, which may point to a read error. The chain employs TRBV15 and TRBJ1-6; TRBD1 aligns across 7 bases. The CDR3 has 15 residues. The V gene's germline CDR1 is LNHNV and CDR2 YYDKDF (reference sequence). CDR3 protein: CATRRDSSYNSPLHF. The CDR3 DNA follows: TGTGCCACCCGCAGGGACAGCTCCTATAATTCACCCCTCCACTTT.

The table lists this clone with a count of one. J is TRBJ2-7 and V is TRBV5-4; 14 positions agree with TRBD2. CDR1 and CDR2 (germline): SGHNT, YYREEE (reference sequence). The V gene end was trimmed by 0 bases and the J gene end by 2 bases; junction bases not matched to a gene: 4. This CDR3 has 17 amino acids. The CDR3 DNA is TGTGCCAGCAGCTTGGGACTAGCGGGAGGGGGAACCTACGAGCAGTACTTC. Translated, it gives CASSLGLAGGGTYEQYF.

The chain employs TRBV6-5 and TRBJ2-3; either TRBD1 or TRBD2 may supply D (5 bases each). This CDR3 contains 14 residues. Germline V lookup: CDR1 MNHEY, CDR2 SVGAGI. V shed 6 bases and J shed 8 bases, with 18 bases lying between them. The CDR3 protein is CASRSGTSHGTQYF. Here the CDR3 DNA reads TGTGCCAGCAGATCCGGGACGTCCCACGGTACGCAGTATTTT.

J is TRBJ1-2 and V is TRBV7-3; 7 bases line up with TRBD1. The germline CDR1 and CDR2 sequences are SGHTA and FQGTGA. The CDR3 sequence is 14 residues long. Unmatched junction bases numbered 3, after V lost 0 bases and J lost 5 bases. For the CDR3, the DNA is TGTGCCAGCAGCTTAACGGGACAGAGTTATGGCTACACCTTC. Translating it yields CASSLTGQSYGYTF.

This chain uses TRBV30 with TRBJ2-3; no clear D. From germline, CDR1 is GTSNPN and CDR2 SVGIG (reference sequence). CDR3 size: 11 residues. The CDR3 DNA reads TGTGCGATTAATTACGACTTCTCGCAGTATTTT. Translated: CAINYDFSQYF.

The chain couples TRBV6-5 to TRBJ2-1, with 7 bases fitting TRBD2. Germline lookup yields CDR1 MNHEY and CDR2 SVGAGI. This CDR3 has 15 residues. The V segment lost 6 bases and the J segment 9 bases; nucleotides outside the gene matches: 14. The CDR3 bases are TGTGCCAGCAGAGAGAGAGCGGGACTAATGAGTGAGCAGTTCTTC. Translated, it gives CASRERAGLMSEQFF.

This sequence joins TRBV7-9 and TRBJ2-5; D gene ambiguous. V was cut by 1 base and J by 1 base, with 13 bases left in between. The CDR3 runs to 16 residues. The germline V gene has CDR1 SEHNR and CDR2 FQNEAQ (reference sequence). In DNA, the CDR3 is TGTGCCAGCAGCTTAGTTGACCGAGGTTTCCAAGAGACCCAGTACTTC. It specifies CASSLVDRGFQETQYF. The full variable domain, its missing parts supplied by reference TRBV7-9 and TRBJ2-5, is DTGVSQNPRHKITKRGQNVTFRCDPISEHNRLYWYRQTLGQGPEFLTYFQNEAQLEKSRLLSDRFSAERPKGSFSTLEIQRTEQGDSAMYLCASSLVDRGFQETQYFGPGTRLLVL.

The chain combines TRBV5-1 with TRBJ2-1; TRBD2 might be the D (7 bases). The CDR3 sequence is 19 residues long. Germline CDR1 is SGHRS and CDR2 is YFSETQ. Trimming shortened V by 2 bases and J by 4 bases, and 25 bases separated the two germline ends. This chain's CDR3 is CASSLAGQPTTLPYNEQFF. The CDR3 DNA follows: TGCGCCAGCAGCTTAGCGGGACAACCAACGACCCTGCCTTACAATGAGCAGTTCTTC.

V and J are TRBV6-2 or TRBV6-3 and TRBJ1-6; 7 bases map to TRBD1. The CDR3 sequence is 15 residues long. V dropped 2 bases and J dropped 10; count of bases not matched to a gene: 8. CDR1 and CDR2 (germline): MNHEY, SVGEGT. The CDR3, as DNA: TGTGCCAGCAGTTACCCCGGGACAGTAACATCACCCCTCCACTTT. This codes for CASSYPGTVTSPLHF.

This clone turned up a few times. The rearrangement joins TRBV7-2 to TRBJ2-2; 8 nucleotides line up with TRBD2. Germline lookup yields CDR1 SGHTA and CDR2 FQGNSA. The CDR3 extends over 15 amino acids. V was clipped by 5 bases and J by 2 bases; unmatched bases: 4. The CDR3 DNA follows: TGTGCCAGCAGCGGACTAGCCCCAAACACCGGGGAGCTGTTTTTT. Encoded protein: CASSGLAPNTGELFF.

This chain joins TRBV15 and TRBJ2-5; a possible D gene is TRBD2 (5 bases). There are 15 residues in the CDR3. The germline CDR1 and CDR2 sequences are LNHNV and YYDKDF (reference sequence). V gave up 0 bases and J gave up 2 bases, with 10 bases separating them. The CDR3 loop reads CATSRDRGPQETQYF. The CDR3 nucleotides are TGTGCCACCAGCAGAGATCGAGGGCCTCAAGAGACCCAGTACTTC.

This CDR3 is CASSLGDQPQHF. CDR3 DNA sequence: TGTGCCAGCAGTTTAGGGGATCAGCCCCAGCATTTT. The V and J genes are TRBV12-3 or TRBV12-4 and TRBJ1-5, with unresolved D. This CDR3 region has 12 residues. Trimming removed 1 base from V and 5 bases from J, with 3 bases in between.

The V and J genes are TRBV4-2 and TRBJ1-2; possible D gene TRBD1, 5 bases. With 6 bases removed from V and 3 bases from J, the gap between germline ends came to 14 bases. The CDR3 totals 14 residues. The germline V gene encodes CDR1 LGHNA and CDR2 YNFKEQ. The chain's CDR3 is CASSPSETDYGYTF. CDR3 DNA: TGTGCCAGCAGTCCCTCGGAGACAGACTATGGCTACACCTTC.

This clone was detected once. The chain combines TRBV28 with TRBJ2-6; possible D gene TRBD2, 5 bases. The CDR3 covers 17 residues. The germline gives CDR1 MDHEN, CDR2 SYDVKM. V was cut by 2 bases and J by 0 bases, with 11 bases left in between. DNA of the CDR3: TGTGCCAGCAGTTTAGGGAGACCCCTCTCTGGGGCCAACGTCCTGACTTTC. Translated, it gives CASSLGRPLSGANVLTF. Variable domain in full (rest from reference TRBV28 and TRBJ2-6): DVKVTQSSRYLVKRTGEKVFLECVQDMDHENMFWYRQDPGLGLRLIYFSYDVKMKEKGDIPEGYSVSREKKERFSLILESASTNQTSMYLCASSLGRPLSGANVLTFGAGSRLTVL.

CDR3 sequence: CASSLARSGSYEQYF. CDR3 nucleotide sequence: TGTGCCAGCAGCTTAGCGCGGTCAGGGTCCTACGAGCAGTACTTC. V and J are TRBV7-6 and TRBJ2-7, with D maybe TRBD1 (5 bases). Germline V gene sequence: CDR1 SGHVS, CDR2 FNYEAQ. Trimming removed 0 bases at V and 1 base at J, with 10 bases between. The CDR3 contains 15 residues.

This chain connects TRBV12-3 or TRBV12-4 to TRBJ1-5, with D hard to call. The CDR3 covers 11 residues. V shed 6 bases and J shed 12 bases, with 12 bases lying between them. The CDR3 protein is CASSRSPRQHF. CDR3 nucleotides: TGTGCCAGCAGCCGTAGCCCCCGCCAGCATTTT.

The gene calls are TRBV5-5 and TRBJ2-7, with 8 bases that match TRBD2. This CDR3 has 16 residues. Germline V gives CDR1 SGHKS, CDR2 YYEKEE (reference sequence). The ends lost 1 base at V and 3 bases at J; junction bases unmatched: 9. This CDR3 is CASSLSRTSSYYEQYF. CDR3 nucleotide sequence: TGTGCCAGCAGCTTGTCCCGGACTAGCAGCTACTACGAGCAGTACTTC.

This clone came up once. The gene calls are TRBV28 and TRBJ1-1; D is uncertain. CDR3 length: 13 amino acids. Germline lookup yields CDR1 MDHEN and CDR2 SYDVKM. Between the trimmed V and J ends, which lost 3 bases and 1 base, there was a span of 6 bases. The CDR3 loop is CASSLRRNTEAFF. The CDR3 DNA follows: TGTGCCAGCAGTTTGAGGAGGAACACTGAAGCTTTCTTT.

This clone was seen more than once but under ten times. The J gene is TRBJ2-3, the V gene TRBV5-4; 13 bases line up with TRBD2. Per germline, CDR1 SGHNT and CDR2 YYREEE (reference sequence). The CDR3 contains 17 residues. V was pared by 4 bases and J by 6 bases, with 11 bases of the junction left unmatched. The CDR3 DNA reads TGTGCCAGCAGCATGCCGGGACTAGCGGGGCCAGGTGATACGCAGTATTTT. Protein sequence: CASSMPGLAGPGDTQYF.